The clone carrying this TCR beta chain was detected ten times or more. The antigen is not known. Semi-nested PCR with Nested Universal Primer A followed constant-region reverse priming of full-length variable regions. A single record per CDR3 protein comes from TCRdb applying MiXCR to the 5' RACE reads. The table includes 62,000 or so distinct CDR3 sequences, almost 30% detected once. General study findings and limits: Whole repertoires were not studied in the larger cohort, only one V-J beta rearrangement. In terms of TCR gene usage, tumor memory CD4+ T cells clustered together with blood and lymph node memory CD4+ cells, as well as with lymph node naive CD4+ cells.

The receptor comes from a female donor with breast cancer. The sequenced material came from tumor-infiltrating naive CD4+ T cells sorted from the breast tumor. Indicated subset: naive CD4+ T cells, CD4+CD45RA+CD25-.

This CDR3 is CASSQDLGGLYEQYF. The DNA of the CDR3 is TGTGCCAGCAGCCAAGATCTGGGGGGTCTCTACGAGCAGTACTTC. This chain links TRBV4-2 with TRBJ2-7; the D gene is possibly TRBD2 (6 bases). The CDR3 sequence is 15 residues long. Trimming removed 0 bases from V and 3 bases from J, with 12 bases in between. CDR1 LGHNA and CDR2 YNFKEQ come from the germline V gene.